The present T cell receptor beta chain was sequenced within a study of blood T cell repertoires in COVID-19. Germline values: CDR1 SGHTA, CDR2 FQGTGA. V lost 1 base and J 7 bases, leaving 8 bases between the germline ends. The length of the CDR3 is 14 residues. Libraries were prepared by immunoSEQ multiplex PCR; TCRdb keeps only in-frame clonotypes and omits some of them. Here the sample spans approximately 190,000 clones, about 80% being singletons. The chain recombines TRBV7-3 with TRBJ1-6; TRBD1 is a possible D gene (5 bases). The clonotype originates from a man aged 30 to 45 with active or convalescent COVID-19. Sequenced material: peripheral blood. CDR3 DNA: TGTGCCAGCAGCTTAAGACAGAAAAATTCACCCCTCCACTTT. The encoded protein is CASSLRQKNSPLHF. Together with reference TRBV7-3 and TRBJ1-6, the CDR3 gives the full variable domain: GAGVSQTPSNKVTEKGKYVELRCDPISGHTALYWYRQSLGQGPEFLIYFQGTGAADDSGLPNDRFFAVRPEGSVSTLKIQRTERGDSAVYLCASSLRQKNSPLHFGNGTRLTVT.